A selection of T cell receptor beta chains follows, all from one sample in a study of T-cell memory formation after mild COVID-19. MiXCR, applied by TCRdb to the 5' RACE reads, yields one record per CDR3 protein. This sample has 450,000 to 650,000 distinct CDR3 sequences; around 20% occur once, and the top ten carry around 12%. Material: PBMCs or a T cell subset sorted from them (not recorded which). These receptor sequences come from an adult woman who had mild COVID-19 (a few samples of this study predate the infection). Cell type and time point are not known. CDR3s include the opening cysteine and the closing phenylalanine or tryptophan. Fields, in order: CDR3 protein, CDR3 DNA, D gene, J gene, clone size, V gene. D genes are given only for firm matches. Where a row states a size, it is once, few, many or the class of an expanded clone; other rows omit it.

cdr3_aa: CASSFRGEDEAFF; cdr3_nt: TGTGCCAGCAGCTTTCGCGGGGAGGATGAAGCTTTCTTT; d_call: -; j_call: TRBJ1-1; clone_size: -; v_call: TRBV7-8
cdr3_aa: CASSPRKKAGGSTLGSYNEQFF; cdr3_nt: TGTGCCAGCAGCCCCCGGAAAAAAGCGGGGGGGTCGACGTTAGGTTCCTACAATGAGCAGTTCTTC; d_call: TRBD2; j_call: TRBJ2-1; clone_size: -; v_call: TRBV11-2
cdr3_aa: CASSPPTSGGLKTQYF; cdr3_nt: TGTGCCAGCTCACCACCGACTAGCGGGGGGTTAAAGACCCAGTACTTC; d_call: TRBD2; j_call: TRBJ2-5; clone_size: -; v_call: TRBV18
cdr3_aa: CSADGRAQYEQYF; cdr3_nt: TGCAGTGCTGACGGGAGGGCTCAGTACGAGCAGTACTTC; d_call: TRBD2; j_call: TRBJ2-7; clone_size: -; v_call: TRBV20-1
cdr3_aa: CASSPPGVGNTIYF; cdr3_nt: TGTGCCAGCAGTCCCCCCGGGGTTGGAAACACCATATATTTT; d_call: -; j_call: TRBJ1-3; clone_size: -; v_call: TRBV12-3/TRBV12-4
cdr3_aa: CAISGRSRGLANQETQYF; cdr3_nt: TGTGCCATCAGTGGACGAAGCAGGGGACTAGCGAACCAAGAGACCCAGTACTTC; d_call: TRBD2; j_call: TRBJ2-5; clone_size: -; v_call: TRBV10-3
cdr3_aa: CASSFSIGGGLNTEAFF; cdr3_nt: TGTGCCAGCAGTTTTAGCATCGGGGGCGGGTTGAACACTGAAGCTTTCTTT; d_call: -; j_call: TRBJ1-1; clone_size: few; v_call: TRBV12-3/TRBV12-4
cdr3_aa: CASSQLGQGLDSPLHF; cdr3_nt: TGCGCCAGCAGCCAACTAGGACAGGGTCTTGATTCACCCCTCCACTTT; d_call: TRBD1; j_call: TRBJ1-6; clone_size: few; v_call: TRBV4-1
cdr3_aa: CAVTRGVDYEQFF; cdr3_nt: TGTGCCGTAACAAGGGGGGTCGACTATGAGCAGTTCTTC; d_call: -; j_call: TRBJ2-1; clone_size: few; v_call: TRBV24-1
cdr3_aa: CSVAVSYNEQFF; cdr3_nt: TGCAGCGTCGCCGTCTCCTACAATGAGCAGTTCTTC; d_call: -; j_call: TRBJ2-1; clone_size: few; v_call: TRBV29-1
cdr3_aa: CASSYAPSSGNTIYF; cdr3_nt: TGTGCCAGCAGTTACGCCCCGAGCTCTGGAAACACCATATATTTT; d_call: -; j_call: TRBJ1-3; clone_size: few; v_call: TRBV6-5
cdr3_aa: CAIKGTAQTGELFF; cdr3_nt: TGTGCCATCAAAGGAACAGCCCAAACCGGGGAGCTGTTTTTT; d_call: -; j_call: TRBJ2-2; clone_size: -; v_call: TRBV10-3
cdr3_aa: CASSSPSGTSYEQYF; cdr3_nt: TGTGCCAGCTCATCTCCTAGCGGTACTTCCTACGAGCAGTACTTC; d_call: TRBD2; j_call: TRBJ2-7; clone_size: -; v_call: TRBV18
cdr3_aa: CAIGPRGAGNTEAFF; cdr3_nt: TGTGCCATCGGACCTAGGGGAGCGGGGAACACTGAAGCTTTCTTT; d_call: -; j_call: TRBJ1-1; clone_size: many; v_call: TRBV10-3
cdr3_aa: CASSSGTGSGQYF; cdr3_nt: TGTGCCAGCAGTTCCGGGACAGGGAGCGGGCAGTACTTC; d_call: TRBD1; j_call: TRBJ2-7; clone_size: -; v_call: TRBV12-3/TRBV12-4
cdr3_aa: CASSPLSSQETQYF; cdr3_nt: TGTGCCAGCTCACCACTTTCCAGCCAGGAGACCCAGTACTTC; d_call: -; j_call: TRBJ2-5; clone_size: -; v_call: TRBV18
cdr3_aa: CASSAGSPLHF; cdr3_nt: TGTGCCAGCTCCGCGGGATCACCCCTCCACTTT; d_call: -; j_call: TRBJ1-6; clone_size: -; v_call: TRBV19
cdr3_aa: CASSYEGGRAYEQYF; cdr3_nt: TGTGCCAGCAGTTACGAGGGCGGGAGGGCCTACGAGCAGTACTTC; d_call: TRBD2; j_call: TRBJ2-7; clone_size: few; v_call: TRBV6-5
cdr3_aa: CASSRAQSGRDEQYF; cdr3_nt: TGTGCCAGCAGCAGAGCGCAAAGCGGGAGGGACGAGCAGTACTTC; d_call: TRBD2; j_call: TRBJ2-7; clone_size: few; v_call: TRBV11-2
cdr3_aa: CASGVWGLGNTIYF; cdr3_nt: TGTGCCAGTGGCGTGTGGGGGCTTGGAAACACCATATATTTT; d_call: -; j_call: TRBJ1-3; clone_size: many; v_call: TRBV12-3/TRBV12-4
cdr3_aa: CASKDRNIQYF; cdr3_nt: TGTGCCAGCAAGGACCGAAACATTCAGTACTTC; d_call: -; j_call: TRBJ2-4; clone_size: few; v_call: TRBV25-1
cdr3_aa: CASSSPSSYEQYF; cdr3_nt: TGTGCCAGCAGCTCCCCCTCCTCCTACGAGCAGTACTTC; d_call: -; j_call: TRBJ2-7; clone_size: few; v_call: TRBV7-6
cdr3_aa: CATSRVGLAGDRSYNEQFF; cdr3_nt: TGTGCCACCAGCAGAGTTGGACTAGCGGGAGATAGGTCCTACAATGAGCAGTTCTTC; d_call: TRBD2; j_call: TRBJ2-1; clone_size: few; v_call: TRBV15
cdr3_aa: CASTRRSGANVLTF; cdr3_nt: TGTGCCAGCACCAGGCGCTCTGGGGCCAACGTCCTGACTTTC; d_call: -; j_call: TRBJ2-6; clone_size: few; v_call: TRBV12-3/TRBV12-4
cdr3_aa: CASSPTGDRQYF; cdr3_nt: TGTGCCAGCAGCCCGACCGGGGATCGGCAGTACTTC; d_call: -; j_call: TRBJ2-7; clone_size: -; v_call: TRBV5-5
cdr3_aa: CASSLGEQGVTQYF; cdr3_nt: TGCGCCAGCAGCTTGGGGGAACAGGGAGTGACCCAGTACTTC; d_call: -; j_call: TRBJ2-5; clone_size: -; v_call: TRBV5-1
cdr3_aa: CSVARAKNGYTF; cdr3_nt: TGCAGCGTTGCCAGGGCGAAGAATGGCTACACCTTC; d_call: -; j_call: TRBJ1-2; clone_size: few; v_call: TRBV29-1
cdr3_aa: CASSAQGASEAFF; cdr3_nt: TGTGCCAGCAGCGCACAGGGGGCATCTGAAGCTTTCTTT; d_call: TRBD1; j_call: TRBJ1-1; clone_size: -; v_call: TRBV7-3
cdr3_aa: CASSLDRREYEQYF; cdr3_nt: TGTGCCAGCAGCCTAGACAGGAGAGAGTACGAGCAGTACTTC; d_call: -; j_call: TRBJ2-7; clone_size: -; v_call: TRBV5-6
cdr3_aa: CASSLDYSPLREQYF; cdr3_nt: TGTGCCAGCAGCTTGGATTACTCCCCTCTGAGGGAGCAGTACTTC; d_call: -; j_call: TRBJ2-7; clone_size: -; v_call: TRBV5-5
cdr3_aa: CASSRVTAGELFF; cdr3_nt: TGTGCCAGCAGTAGGGTCACGGCCGGGGAGCTGTTTTTT; d_call: -; j_call: TRBJ2-2; clone_size: few; v_call: TRBV6-5
cdr3_aa: CASSSQLRGGFYEQYF; cdr3_nt: TGTGCCAGCAGCTCCCAACTGCGCGGCGGATTCTACGAGCAGTACTTC; d_call: -; j_call: TRBJ2-7; clone_size: -; v_call: TRBV3-1
cdr3_aa: CAIRGPGDEQYF; cdr3_nt: TGTGCCATCAGAGGACCGGGGGACGAGCAGTACTTC; d_call: -; j_call: TRBJ2-7; clone_size: -; v_call: TRBV10-3
cdr3_aa: CASSSSRATQETQYF; cdr3_nt: TGTGCCAGCAGCTCATCTAGAGCCACCCAAGAGACCCAGTACTTC; d_call: -; j_call: TRBJ2-5; clone_size: few; v_call: TRBV7-6
cdr3_aa: CASSGIRSSSYNEQFF; cdr3_nt: TGTGCCAGCAGCGGCATACGCAGTAGCTCCTACAATGAGCAGTTCTTC; d_call: -; j_call: TRBJ2-1; clone_size: -; v_call: TRBV9
cdr3_aa: CASSRVYRETQYF; cdr3_nt: TGTGCCAGCAGCCGGGTCTATAGGGAGACCCAGTACTTC; d_call: -; j_call: TRBJ2-5; clone_size: few; v_call: TRBV11-1
cdr3_aa: CASSQVRGYGYTF; cdr3_nt: TGCGCCAGCAGCCAAGTACGCGGGTATGGCTACACCTTC; d_call: -; j_call: TRBJ1-2; clone_size: few; v_call: TRBV4-1
cdr3_aa: CASSQDMSAYEQYF; cdr3_nt: TGCGCCAGCAGCCAAGATATGTCAGCCTACGAGCAGTACTTC; d_call: -; j_call: TRBJ2-7; clone_size: -; v_call: TRBV4-1
cdr3_aa: CSETGGGAYNEQFF; cdr3_nt: TGCAGTGAGACTGGCGGGGGGGCCTACAATGAGCAGTTCTTC; d_call: TRBD2; j_call: TRBJ2-1; clone_size: few; v_call: TRBV20-1
cdr3_aa: CATGGGINYGYTF; cdr3_nt: TGTGCCACGGGCGGCGGCATAAACTATGGCTACACCTTC; d_call: -; j_call: TRBJ1-2; clone_size: -; v_call: TRBV6-6
cdr3_aa: CATSDWGTGEGDTQYF; cdr3_nt: TGTGCCACCAGTGATTGGGGGACAGGGGAGGGAGATACGCAGTATTTT; d_call: TRBD1; j_call: TRBJ2-3; clone_size: few; v_call: TRBV24-1
cdr3_aa: CASSQEARYEQYF; cdr3_nt: TGCGCCAGCAGCCAAGAGGCCCGTTACGAGCAGTACTTC; d_call: -; j_call: TRBJ2-7; clone_size: -; v_call: TRBV4-1